These T cell receptor beta chains were read from a single sample in a study of cytomegalovirus exposure and HLA in healthy donors. Libraries were prepared by immunoSEQ multiplex PCR; TCRdb keeps only in-frame clonotypes and omits some of them. With about 130,000 clones in the sample, the ten largest clones hold around 1.5%. Sequencing was performed on PBMCs. The receptors shown here come from a woman aged 40 to 50 in good health and CMV-seronegative. Each CDR3 is given with its conserved first and last residue. D genes are given only for firm matches.

v_call	j_call	d_call	cdr3_aa	cdr3_nt
TRBV5-4	TRBJ2-2	.	CASSSLSGETGELFF	TGTGCCAGCAGCTCCCTCTCGGGGGAGACCGGGGAGCTGTTTTTT
TRBV10-1	TRBJ1-1	.	CATFGGNTEAFF	TGCGCCACCTTCGGAGGGAACACTGAAGCTTTCTTT
TRBV7-3	TRBJ2-1	TRBD2	CASSSQWTSYNEQFF	TGTGCCAGCAGCTCCCAATGGACTAGCTACAATGAGCAGTTCTTC
TRBV29-1	TRBJ1-3	.	CSVVVPNSGNTIYF	TGCAGCGTTGTAGTACCGAACTCTGGAAACACCATATATTTT
TRBV10-3	TRBJ2-5	TRBD2	CAISESGGEETQYF	TGTGCCATCAGTGAGTCGGGGGGGGAGGAGACCCAGTACTTC
TRBV27	TRBJ1-6	TRBD1	CASGLQFRDRGRLSSPLHF	TGTGCCAGCGGCCTTCAATTCCGGGACAGGGGGCGTCTGTCATCACCCCTCCACTTT
TRBV28	TRBJ2-7	.	CASSGSRGSYEQYF	TGTGCCAGCAGTGGATCCAGGGGTTCCTACGAGCAGTACTTC
TRBV25-1	TRBJ2-5	TRBD2	CASSESSPGGQETQYF	TGTGCCAGCAGTGAATCCTCCCCGGGGGGACAAGAGACCCAGTACTTC
TRBV4-2	TRBJ2-7	.	CASSQDLRLEQYF	TGTGCCAGCAGCCAAGATCTCCGTCTCGAGCAGTACTTC
TRBV6-5	TRBJ1-2	.	CASSSYLDSNYGYTF	TGTGCCAGCAGTTCTTACCTCGACTCTAACTATGGCTACACCTTC
TRBV5-1	TRBJ2-1	TRBD2	CASSPSGVYNEQFF	TGCGCCAGCAGCCCTAGCGGGGTCTACAATGAGCAGTTCTTC
TRBV6-5	TRBJ1-2	.	CASSFLTQGKYGYTF	TGTGCCAGCAGTTTCCTGACACAGGGTAAATATGGCTACACCTTC
TRBV27	TRBJ2-7	TRBD1	CASSQRTGYEQYF	TGTGCCAGCAGTCAAAGGACAGGGTACGAGCAGTACTTC
TRBV27	TRBJ2-2	TRBD2	CASSFLLADTYGELFF	TGTGCCAGCAGTTTTTTACTAGCGGATACTTACGGGGAGCTGTTTTTT
TRBV6-5	TRBJ1-1	TRBD1	CASSKQGAHTEAFF	TGTGCCAGCAGTAAACAGGGGGCTCACACTGAAGCTTTCTTT
TRBV4-3	TRBJ2-2	.	CASSQDRVGANTGELFF	TGCGCCAGCAGCCAAGATCGGGTAGGGGCGAACACCGGGGAGCTGTTTTTT
TRBV10-3	TRBJ2-2	TRBD1	CAISDPGQGKTGELFF	TGTGCCATCAGTGACCCCGGACAGGGTAAAACCGGGGAGCTGTTTTTT
TRBV28	TRBJ1-2	.	CASSYDQGPTAF	TGTGCCAGCAGTTACGATCAGGGGCCCACCGCCTTC
TRBV10-3	TRBJ1-2	.	CATKGGSGKANYGYTF	TGTGCCACCAAGGGCGGGTCCGGAAAAGCTAACTATGGCTACACCTTC
TRBV28	TRBJ2-3	TRBD1	CASNDAATGAPGDTQYF	TGTGCCAGCAACGATGCCGCGACAGGGGCGCCGGGAGATACGCAGTATTTT
TRBV19	TRBJ1-5	.	CASRLGRRPGNQPQHF	TGTGCCAGTAGGCTTGGTCGGAGACCCGGCAATCAGCCCCAGCATTTT
TRBV9	TRBJ2-2	.	CASSVGGHLTGELFF	TGTGCCAGCAGCGTAGGGGGACACCTTACCGGGGAGCTGTTTTTT
TRBV27	TRBJ1-4	.	CASSLAFDRLREKLFF	TGTGCCAGCAGTTTGGCATTTGACAGGTTACGTGAAAAACTGTTTTTT
TRBV14	TRBJ2-5	.	CASSPVVDSYIRETQYF	TGTGCCAGCAGCCCTGTGGTCGACAGCTACATCCGAGAGACCCAGTACTTC
TRBV27	TRBJ1-5	TRBD1	CASSLLSGGLMNDQPQHF	TGTGCCAGCAGTTTATTGTCAGGGGGCCTTATGAACGATCAGCCCCAGCATTTT
TRBV7-2	TRBJ1-3	.	CASRRENTIYF	TGTGCATCTCGGAGGGAAAACACCATATATTTT
TRBV7-2	TRBJ2-2	TRBD1	CASRGTGDTGELFF	TGTGCCAGCCGGGGGACAGGGGACACCGGGGAGCTGTTTTTT
TRBV4-3	TRBJ1-2	.	CASSHQSNYGYTF	TGCGCCAGCAGCCACCAATCTAACTATGGCTACACCTTC
TRBV6-5	TRBJ2-1	TRBD2	CASSSRGAGYYNEQFF	TGTGCCAGCAGTTCACGAGGAGCGGGGTATTACAATGAGCAGTTCTTC
TRBV5-1	TRBJ2-7	.	CASSLSGARHSYEQYF	TGCGCCAGCAGCTTGAGTGGGGCGCGTCACTCCTACGAGCAGTACTTC
TRBV6-1	TRBJ2-1	.	CASSEDTVSYNEQFF	TGTGCCAGCAGTGAAGACACCGTCTCCTACAATGAGCAGTTCTTC
TRBV6-5	TRBJ1-6	.	CASSYGGTYNSPLHF	TGTGCCAGCAGTTACGGGGGGACCTATAATTCACCCCTCCACTTT
TRBV7-2	TRBJ2-7	TRBD2	CASSSSPSGGVYEQYF	TGTGCCAGCAGCTCTAGCCCTAGCGGGGGGGTATACGAGCAGTACTTC
TRBV6-4	TRBJ2-2	.	CASSDWTKRNTGELFF	TGTGCCAGCAGTGACTGGACAAAAAGGAACACCGGGGAGCTGTTTTTT
TRBV5-8	TRBJ1-3	.	CASSLGTTISGNTIYF	TGTGCCAGCAGCTTGGGTACGACTATCTCGGGAAACACCATATATTTT
TRBV5-8	TRBJ2-7	.	CASSLSEVEQYF	TGTGCCAGCAGCCTCAGCGAGGTCGAGCAGTACTTC
TRBV5-1	TRBJ2-2	TRBD1	CASSFAGTGAGELFF	TGCGCCAGCAGCTTCGCCGGGACAGGGGCCGGGGAGCTGTTTTTT
TRBV19	TRBJ1-4	.	CASSLQGISEKLFF	TGTGCCAGTAGTTTACAGGGAATAAGTGAAAAACTGTTTTTT
TRBV6-5	TRBJ1-6	TRBD1	CASSSAGTGDSPLHF	TGTGCCAGCAGTTCGGCCGGGACAGGGGATTCACCCCTCCACTTT
TRBV6-5	TRBJ2-3	.	CASSTEEVPDTQYF	TGTGCCAGCAGTACGGAGGAGGTCCCAGATACGCAGTATTTT
TRBV4-3	TRBJ2-7	.	CASSQDFHSSYEQYF	TGCGCCAGCAGCCAAGATTTCCACAGCTCCTACGAGCAGTACTTC
TRBV7-2	TRBJ2-5	.	CASSLGLARETQYF	TGTGCCAGCAGCTTGGGTCTAGCTAGGGAGACCCAGTACTTC
TRBV4-3	TRBJ1-4	.	CASSQSYSATNEKLFF	TGCGCCAGCAGCCAATCTTACTCTGCAACTAATGAAAAACTGTTTTTT
TRBV7-8	TRBJ2-2	.	CASSLVPGSTGELFF	TGTGCCAGCAGCCTAGTTCCGGGGAGCACCGGGGAGCTGTTTTTT
TRBV4-2	TRBJ1-1	.	CASSQDLTHLTEAFF	TGTGCCAGCAGCCAAGATTTAACACACCTCACTGAAGCTTTCTTT
TRBV7-3	TRBJ1-1	.	CASSPHRLNTEAFF	TGTGCCAGCAGCCCGCACAGATTGAACACTGAAGCTTTCTTT
TRBV5-1	TRBJ2-6	.	CASSLRGSGANVLTF	TGCGCCAGCAGCTTGAGGGGCTCTGGGGCCAACGTCCTGACTTTC
TRBV4-1	TRBJ1-2	.	CASTMMGAYGYTF	TGCGCCAGCACGATGATGGGGGCCTATGGCTACACCTTC